This T cell receptor beta chain was sequenced for a study of blood T cell repertoires in COVID-19. Study details: Cohort 3 donors counted as recovered after two negative PCRs, clearance, or resolved symptoms.

Per germline, CDR1 MDHEN and CDR2 SYDVKM. This CDR3 contains 16 residues. Germline trimming cut 5 bases from V and 2 bases from J; bases unmatched to any gene: 9. Original processing methods: Amplification with reference gene primers provided the estimates of nucleated cell counts. The data were produced by immunoSEQ multiplex PCR, yet TCRdb's version contains in-frame clones alone and is incomplete. D and trimming were read from the DNA, whereas the V and J calls and clone size are those reported in that table. The sample includes approximately 200,000 clones, roughly 84% seen only once; the top ten take about 7%. This clone has a single count.

The sequence was collected from a man aged 25 to 40 in a cohort exposed to, infected with or recovered from COVID-19 (not recorded which). The chain has TRBV28 and TRBJ2-3, with TRBD2 identical over 8 bases. Sequenced input: PBMCs or T cells enriched from blood (not recorded which). CDR3 nucleotides: TGTGCCAGCAGTCCCACCCGGGGGGGAACCACAGATACGCAGTATTTT. Protein product: CASSPTRGGTTDTQYF.